These 20 T cell receptor beta chains were sequenced from one sample in a study of cytomegalovirus exposure and HLA in healthy donors. 13 Jbeta primers and 60 Vbeta primers were used for the PCR. Repertoires were generated with immunoSEQ multiplex PCR, while TCRdb's copy carries only in-frame clones and drops some. The table has about 77,000 clones, around 78% seen once; the top ten hold almost 4.5%. Sequenced sample: PBMCs. These receptors originate from a man aged 40-49 years in good health and CMV-seronegative.

The J gene is TRBJ1-1, the V gene TRBV19, with D possibly matching TRBD1 (6 bases). There are 13 residues in the CDR3. V shed 6 bases and J shed 6 bases, with 14 bases lying between them. Germline CDR1 is LNHDA and CDR2 is SQIVND (reference sequence). This chain's CDR3 is CASRKGGQAEAFF. As DNA, the CDR3 is TGTGCCAGTAGGAAGGGGGGGCAGGCTGAAGCTTTCTTT. Together with reference TRBV19 and TRBJ1-1, the CDR3 gives the full variable domain: DGGITQSPKYLFRKEGQNVTLSCEQNLNHDAMYWYRQDPGQGLRLIYYSQIVNDFQKGDIAEGYSVSREKKESFPLTVTSAQKNPTAFYLCASRKGGQAEAFFGQGTRLTVV.

This rearrangement joins TRBV6-1 to TRBJ2-2, with D unclear. Deletions cut 10 bases from V and 5 bases from J, with 14 bases between. There are 13 residues in the CDR3. Germline V gene sequence: CDR1 MNHNS, CDR2 SASEGT. CDR3 region: CATWRKSTGELFF. The CDR3 DNA is TGTGCCACCTGGAGAAAGTCTACCGGGGAGCTGTTTTTT.

This chain connects TRBV13 to TRBJ2-7; possibly TRBD2 for D (5 bases). Trimming took off 5 bases at V and 2 bases at J, with 16 bases between the two ends. Per germline, CDR1 PRHDT and CDR2 FYEKMQ (reference sequence). CDR3 length: 15 residues. This CDR3 is CASSIAGRPTYEQYF. The CDR3 nucleotides read TGTGCCAGCAGCATCGCGGGTCGCCCTACCTACGAGCAGTACTTC. Supplemented by reference TRBV13 and TRBJ2-7, the full variable domain reads AAGVIQSPRHLIKEKRETATLKCYPIPRHDTVYWYQQGPGQDPQFLISFYEKMQSDKGSIPDRFSAQQFSDYHSELNMSSLELGDSALYFCASSIAGRPTYEQYFGPGTRLTVT.

The chain employs TRBV9 and TRBJ2-7; the D gene is possibly TRBD2 (5 bases). The CDR3 loop spans 15 amino acids. V dropped 3 bases and J dropped 6 bases, with 19 bases sitting between them. Germline CDR1 SGDLS, CDR2 YYNGEE. CDR3 residues: CASSDERRPRSEQYF. The CDR3 DNA is TGTGCCAGCAGCGATGAACGGAGGCCCCGGTCCGAGCAGTACTTC.

This sequence joins TRBV30 and TRBJ2-7; tentatively, D is TRBD2 (5 bases). CDR1 is GTSNPN, CDR2 SVGIG, per germline (reference sequence). The ends were cut back, 0 bases at V and 9 bases at J, with 18 bases in the middle. The CDR3 covers 14 residues. CDR3 in amino acids: CAWSVRRAFRGQYF. The CDR3 nucleotides are TGTGCCTGGAGTGTACGGCGGGCCTTTCGCGGGCAGTACTTC. The variable domain in full, with the rest retrieved from reference TRBV30 and TRBJ2-7, is SQTIHQWPATLVQPVGSPLSLECTVEGTSNPNLYWYRQAAGRGLQLLFYSVGIGQISSEVPQNLSASRPQDRQFILSSKKLLLSDSGFYLCAWSVRRAFRGQYFGPGTRLTVT.

This clone showed up just a few times. The V gene is TRBV5-1, the J gene TRBJ2-2; 8 bases line up with TRBD2. CDR3 length equals 18 residues. Germline-derived CDR1 and CDR2 are SGHRS and YFSETQ. Trimming removed 2 bases from V and 4 bases from J; junction bases left unmatched: 13. The CDR3, as DNA: TGCGCCAGCAGCTTCGGGATAAGCGGGAGTTTTAGCACCGGGGAGCTGTTTTTT. This encodes CASSFGISGSFSTGELFF.

V usage is TRBV13 and J usage is TRBJ2-2; the match to TRBD1 covers 8 bases. This CDR3 has 15 amino acids. The V gene's germline CDR1 is PRHDT and CDR2 FYEKMQ (reference sequence). Trimming cost V 0 bases and J 6 bases; bases outside gene matches: 3. CDR3: CASSLGTGVAGELFF. The CDR3 DNA reads TGTGCCAGCAGCTTAGGGACAGGGGTGGCCGGGGAGCTGTTTTTT.

The genes are TRBV4-1 and TRBJ2-1, with 8 positions matching TRBD2. This CDR3 is built from 16 residues. Germline CDR1 and CDR2: MGHRA and YSYEKL. Trimming cost V 1 base and J 2 bases; bases outside gene matches: 4. This chain's CDR3 is CASSQVVAGPYNEQFF. CDR3 sequence (DNA): TGCGCCAGCAGCCAAGTCGTAGCGGGACCCTACAATGAGCAGTTCTTC.

The chain has TRBV2 and TRBJ1-2; 12 nucleotides match TRBD1. V lost 7 bases to trimming and J lost 8 bases; unmatched junction nucleotides: 14. Germline assignment: CDR1 SNHLY and CDR2 FYNNEI. The CDR3 runs to 16 residues. In DNA form, the CDR3 reads TGTGCCAGCATCCCTCTCCAGGGACAGGGGGCGCCCGGCTACACCTTC. Encoded protein: CASIPLQGQGAPGYTF.

V gene TRBV28 combines with J gene TRBJ1-2; TRBD1 matches at 9 bases. The CDR3 sequence is 15 residues long. With V trimmed by 2 bases and J by 8 bases, 9 bases remained unmatched. The germline V gene has CDR1 MDHEN and CDR2 SYDVKM. The CDR3 DNA reads TGTGCCAGCAGTTTAGCGACAGGGGGACTAGGGGGCTACACCTTC. Its protein is CASSLATGGLGGYTF.

V usage is TRBV28 and J usage is TRBJ1-2, with TRBD1 identical over 11 bases. Germline trimming cut 1 base from V and 3 bases from J; bases unmatched to any gene: 4. This CDR3 comprises 16 residues. Germline CDR1 is MDHEN and CDR2 is SYDVKM. The CDR3 loop is CASSLLGTGGHYGYTF. Written as DNA, the CDR3 is TGTGCCAGCAGTTTATTGGGGACAGGGGGTCACTATGGCTACACCTTC.

This clone appeared a single time. The genes are TRBV5-6 and TRBJ2-3; 11 nucleotides align to TRBD2. V dropped 6 bases and J dropped 2; count of bases not matched to a gene: 17. Germline-derived CDR1 and CDR2 are SGHDT and YYEEEE. The CDR3 loop spans 19 amino acids. The CDR3 loop is CASTPRWVGTSGNTDTQYF. The CDR3 coding sequence is TGTGCCAGCACCCCGCGGTGGGTCGGGACTAGCGGCAACACAGATACGCAGTATTTT.

CDR3 coding DNA: TGTGCCAGCAGTCTGGGACAGGGCGTTCAGCCCCAGCATTTT. This encodes CASSLGQGVQPQHF. J is TRBJ1-5 and V is TRBV6-5; 9 nucleotides align to TRBD1. The length of the CDR3 is 14 residues. V trimming: 5 bases; J trimming: 6 bases; junction bases outside the gene matches: 5. Germline V gives CDR1 MNHEY, CDR2 SVGAGI.

This clone was detected only a few times. The chain links TRBV25-1 to TRBJ1-1, with 10 bases aligning to TRBD1. This CDR3 has 17 amino acids. V gave up 3 bases and J gave up 1 base; unmatched junction bases: 8. The germline V gene has CDR1 MGHDK and CDR2 SYGVNS. CDR3 nucleotides: TGTGCCAGCAGTGAGCCCGGGACAGGGGTGGAGAACACTGAAGCTTTCTTT. Protein sequence: CASSEPGTGVENTEAFF.

V is TRBV5-1 and J is TRBJ1-3; D is uncertain. Germline values: CDR1 SGHRS, CDR2 YFSETQ. V was pared by 0 bases and J by 0 bases, with 13 bases between. The CDR3 sequence is 17 residues long. The CDR3 spells CASSLGPQSLSGNTIYF. Here the CDR3 DNA reads TGCGCCAGCAGCTTGGGTCCACAGTCCCTCTCTGGAAACACCATATATTTT.

This chain links TRBV7-3 with TRBJ2-1, with 15 positions matching TRBD2. Germline V gives CDR1 SGHTA, CDR2 FQGTGA. CDR3 length: 15 residues. J gave up 10 bases and V 5 bases, and 6 bases lay outside the gene matches. Here the CDR3 reads CASSAGLAGGPEQFF. CDR3 coding DNA: TGTGCCAGCAGCGCCGGACTAGCGGGAGGGCCAGAGCAGTTCTTC.

The rearrangement links TRBV4-1 to TRBJ2-1, with 10 bases lining up with TRBD1. The CDR3 is 12 residues long. Trimming took 4 bases from V and 9 from J; bases not matched to a gene: 0. Germline V gene data show CDR1 as MGHRA and CDR2 as YSYEKL. CDR3 region: CASSRQGAEQFF. DNA for the CDR3: TGCGCCAGCAGCCGACAGGGGGCTGAGCAGTTCTTC.

As concerns this clone: One end of the junction is discordant with germline, which a read error may explain. The rearrangement uses TRBV7-7 and TRBJ1-1; D not resolved. The germline gives CDR1 SSHAT, CDR2 FNYEAQ (reference sequence). The CDR3 runs to 15 residues. The CDR3 nucleotides are TGTGCTAGCAGCCCCCTTACAGCCTGGGACACTGAAGCTTTCTTT. Its translation is CASSPLTAWDTEAFF.

The rearrangement links TRBV12-5 to TRBJ2-1, with 8 bases fitting TRBD2. CDR1 is LGHNT, CDR2 FRNRAP, per germline. The CDR3 covers 16 residues. Trimming took 5 bases from V and 4 from J; bases not matched to a gene: 10. The CDR3, as DNA: TGTGCTAGTGGTCCCTCCCGGGGGGGGTCATACAATGAGCAGTTCTTC. Encoded protein: CASGPSRGGSYNEQFF.

The V call is TRBV27, the J call TRBJ2-5; no clear D gene. The CDR3 covers 16 residues. Per the germline V gene, CDR1 is MNHEY and CDR2 is SMNVEV (reference sequence). The V end lost 7 bases, the J end lost 0 bases, and 18 bases lay between the germline ends. The CDR3 spells CASTVPPRKYQETQYF. The CDR3 coding sequence is TGTGCCAGCACGGTTCCCCCAAGAAAGTACCAAGAGACCCAGTACTTC.